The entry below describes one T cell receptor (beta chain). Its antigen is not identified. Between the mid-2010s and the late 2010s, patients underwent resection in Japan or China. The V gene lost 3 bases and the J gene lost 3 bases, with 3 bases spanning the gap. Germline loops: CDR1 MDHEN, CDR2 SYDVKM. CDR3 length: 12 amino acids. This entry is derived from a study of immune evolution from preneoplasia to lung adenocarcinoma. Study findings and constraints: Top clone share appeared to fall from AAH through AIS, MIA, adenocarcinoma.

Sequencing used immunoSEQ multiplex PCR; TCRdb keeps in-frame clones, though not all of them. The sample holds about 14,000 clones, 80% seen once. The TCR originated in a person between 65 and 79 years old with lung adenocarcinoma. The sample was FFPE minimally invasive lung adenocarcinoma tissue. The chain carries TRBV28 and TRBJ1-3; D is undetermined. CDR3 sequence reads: CASSLIGNTIYF. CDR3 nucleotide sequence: TGTGCCAGCAGTTTGATTGGAAACACCATATATTTT.